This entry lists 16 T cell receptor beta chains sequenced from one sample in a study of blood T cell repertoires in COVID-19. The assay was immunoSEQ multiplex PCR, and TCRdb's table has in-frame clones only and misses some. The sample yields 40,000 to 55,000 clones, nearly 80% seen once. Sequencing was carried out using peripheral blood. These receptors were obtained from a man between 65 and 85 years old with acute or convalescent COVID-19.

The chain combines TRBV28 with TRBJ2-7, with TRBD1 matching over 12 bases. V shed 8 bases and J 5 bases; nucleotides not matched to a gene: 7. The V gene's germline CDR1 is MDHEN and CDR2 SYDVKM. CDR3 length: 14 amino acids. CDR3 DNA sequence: TGTGCCAGCCGAGAGGGACAGGGGGCTAACGAGCAGTACTTC. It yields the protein CASREGQGANEQYF. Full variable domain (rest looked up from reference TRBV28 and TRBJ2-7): DVKVTQSSRYLVKRTGEKVFLECVQDMDHENMFWYRQDPGLGLRLIYFSYDVKMKEKGDIPEGYSVSREKKERFSLILESASTNQTSMYLCASREGQGANEQYFGPGTRLTVT.

CDR3 protein: CASRPGGGSGANVLTF. CDR3 DNA: TGTGCCAGCCGGCCAGGGGGCGGCTCTGGGGCCAACGTCCTGACTTTC. This chain links TRBV3-1 (or the pseudogene TRBV3-2) with TRBJ2-6; TRBD1 matches 8 bases. CDR1 is LGHDT and CDR2 is YNNKEL in the germline V gene (reference sequence). The CDR3 consists of 16 residues. Germline trimming cut 8 bases from V and 0 bases from J; bases unmatched to any gene: 6.

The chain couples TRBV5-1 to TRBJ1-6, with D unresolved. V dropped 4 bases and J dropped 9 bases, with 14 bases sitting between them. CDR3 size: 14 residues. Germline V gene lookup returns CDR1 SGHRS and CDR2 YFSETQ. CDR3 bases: TGCGCCAGCAGCCCCCTAGAGGCAAGTTCACCCCTCCACTTT. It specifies CASSPLEASSPLHF.

CDR3 residues: CASSLSSVTSTDTQYF. CDR3 in DNA: TGTGCCAGCAGTTTATCCTCGGTAACTAGCACAGATACGCAGTATTTT. The chain employs TRBV27 and TRBJ2-3; no reliable D call. V was clipped by 0 bases and J by 0 bases, with 10 bases between them. In germline, CDR1 is MNHEY, CDR2 SMNVEV (reference sequence). The CDR3 is 16 residues long.

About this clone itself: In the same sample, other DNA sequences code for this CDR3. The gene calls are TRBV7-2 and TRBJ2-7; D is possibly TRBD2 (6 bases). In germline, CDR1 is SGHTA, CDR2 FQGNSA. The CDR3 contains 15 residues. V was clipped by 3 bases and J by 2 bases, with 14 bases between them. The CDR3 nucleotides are TGTGCCAGCAGCTTGGACGGGACTCGGACCTACGAGCAGTACTTC. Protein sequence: CASSLDGTRTYEQYF. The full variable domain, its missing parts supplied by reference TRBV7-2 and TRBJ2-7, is GAGVSQSPSNKVTEKGKDVELRCDPISGHTALYWYRQSLGQGLEFLIYFQGNSAPDKSGLPSDRFSAERTGGSVSTLTIQRTQQEDSAVYLCASSLDGTRTYEQYFGPGTRLTVT.

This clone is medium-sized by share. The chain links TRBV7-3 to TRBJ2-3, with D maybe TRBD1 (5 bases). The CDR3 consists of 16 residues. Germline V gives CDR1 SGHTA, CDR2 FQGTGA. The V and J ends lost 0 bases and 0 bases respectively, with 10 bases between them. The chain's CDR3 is CASSLTAGLSTDTQYF. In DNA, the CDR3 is TGTGCCAGCAGCTTAACGGCAGGGCTAAGCACAGATACGCAGTATTTT.

The CDR3 loop reads CASSTNNWPRSYNSPLHF. CDR3 sequence (DNA): TGTGCCAGCAGCACTAACAACTGGCCTCGCTCCTATAATTCACCCCTCCACTTT. The rearrangement uses TRBV3-1 (or the pseudogene TRBV3-2) and TRBJ1-6; D uncertain. The V gene lost 5 bases and the J gene lost 0 bases, with 17 bases spanning the gap. CDR3 size: 18 residues. CDR1 LGHDT and CDR2 YNNKEL come from the germline V gene (reference sequence).

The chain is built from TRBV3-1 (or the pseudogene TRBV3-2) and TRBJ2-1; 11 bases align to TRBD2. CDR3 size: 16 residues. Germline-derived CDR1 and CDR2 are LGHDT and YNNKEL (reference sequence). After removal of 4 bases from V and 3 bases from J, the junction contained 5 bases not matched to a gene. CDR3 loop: CASSPAGTSGYNEQFF. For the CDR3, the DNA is TGTGCCAGCAGCCCTGCCGGGACTAGCGGCTACAATGAGCAGTTCTTC.

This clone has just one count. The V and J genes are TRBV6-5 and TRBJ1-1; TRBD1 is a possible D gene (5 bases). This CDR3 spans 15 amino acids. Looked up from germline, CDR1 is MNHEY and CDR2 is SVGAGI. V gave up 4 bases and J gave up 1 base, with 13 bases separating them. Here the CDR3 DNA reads TGTGCCAGCAGTTCCTTCGCTACAGGGAACACTGAAGCTTTCTTT. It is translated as CASSSFATGNTEAFF.

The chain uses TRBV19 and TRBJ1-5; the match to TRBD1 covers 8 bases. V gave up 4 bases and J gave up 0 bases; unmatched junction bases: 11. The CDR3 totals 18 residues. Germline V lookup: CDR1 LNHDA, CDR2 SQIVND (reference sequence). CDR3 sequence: CASSTDRVHPTSNQPQHF. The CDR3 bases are TGTGCCAGTAGTACGGACAGGGTTCACCCTACTAGCAATCAGCCCCAGCATTTT.

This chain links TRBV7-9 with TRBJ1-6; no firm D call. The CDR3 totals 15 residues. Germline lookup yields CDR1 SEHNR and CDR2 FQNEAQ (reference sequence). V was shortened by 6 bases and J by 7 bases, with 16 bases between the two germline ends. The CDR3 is CASRSQAGDNSPLHF. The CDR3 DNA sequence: TGTGCCAGCAGATCCCAGGCGGGCGACAATTCACCCCTCCACTTT.

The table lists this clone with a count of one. The CDR3 DNA reads as TGTGCCAGCAGCTTTCTAGGACAGGGGGACTATGGCTACACCTTC. This translates into CASSFLGQGDYGYTF. The V call is TRBV7-2, the J call TRBJ1-2; TRBD1 agrees at 10 bases. CDR1 and CDR2 (germline): SGHTA, FQGNSA. Germline trimming cut 3 bases from V and 3 bases from J; bases unmatched to any gene: 4. The CDR3 loop spans 15 amino acids.

DNA of the CDR3: TGCGCCAGCAGCTTGGGCGCTAGCGGGGAAGGTGAGCAGTTCTTC. It codes for CASSLGASGEGEQFF. The chain is built from TRBV5-1 and TRBJ2-1; TRBD2 matches 9 bases. Germline values: CDR1 SGHRS, CDR2 YFSETQ. V shed 0 bases and J 9 bases; nucleotides not matched to a gene: 7. The CDR3 sequence is 15 residues long.

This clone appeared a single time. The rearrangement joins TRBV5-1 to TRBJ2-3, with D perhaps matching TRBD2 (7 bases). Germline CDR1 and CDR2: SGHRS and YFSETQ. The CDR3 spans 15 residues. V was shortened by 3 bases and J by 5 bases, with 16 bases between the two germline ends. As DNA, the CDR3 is TGCGCCAGCAGCTCCCGCGGGGGCCAAGGAGATACGCAGTATTTT. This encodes CASSSRGGQGDTQYF.

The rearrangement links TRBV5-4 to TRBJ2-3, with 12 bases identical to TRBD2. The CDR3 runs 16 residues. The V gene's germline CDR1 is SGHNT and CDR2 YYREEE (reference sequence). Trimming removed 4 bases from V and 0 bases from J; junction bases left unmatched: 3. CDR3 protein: CASSLAGGMSTDTQYF. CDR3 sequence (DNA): TGTGCCAGCAGCCTAGCGGGGGGGATGAGCACAGATACGCAGTATTTT.

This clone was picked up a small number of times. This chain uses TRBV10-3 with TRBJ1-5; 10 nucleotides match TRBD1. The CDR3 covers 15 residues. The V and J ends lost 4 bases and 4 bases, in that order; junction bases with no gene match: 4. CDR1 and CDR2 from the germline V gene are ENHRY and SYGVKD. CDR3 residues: CAISVGDRGNQPQHF. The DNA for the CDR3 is TGTGCCATCAGTGTCGGGGACAGGGGAAATCAGCCCCAGCATTTT.